This T cell receptor (beta chain) was recovered during a study of early T cells in non-severe SARS-CoV-2 infection. Study context: Bulk RNA from unsorted whole blood was sequenced; chains were unpaired. Regarding the study as a whole: The study's VDJdb matching favored anti-spike CD8 responses and missed private and CD4 specificities.

A remark on this clonotype: Its antigen remains unidentified.

Unique molecular identifiers were attached to individual cDNA molecules. TCRdb recomputed calls from the 5' RACE reads with MiXCR, one row per CDR3 protein. The table lists some 62,000 distinct CDR3 sequences, roughly 9% of them singletons. The CDR3 runs 15 residues. Germline lookup yields CDR1 MNHEY and CDR2 SMNVEV (reference sequence). Trimming took 5 bases from V and 6 from J; bases not matched to a gene: 5. This rearrangement joins TRBV27 to TRBJ2-7, with 15 bases fitting TRBD2. This TCR was sampled from an adult who was a healthcare worker with PCR-confirmed SARS-CoV-2 infection or an uninfected control (not recorded which). The source was whole blood, collected at baseline. The CDR3 DNA reads TGTGCCAGCAGTCGGGGACTAGCGGGAGGAGGCGAGCAGTACTTC. Amino acid sequence: CASSRGLAGGGEQYF.